The clone carrying this T cell receptor beta chain was seen once. The antigen is not known. This specimen belongs to a study of cytomegalovirus exposure and HLA in healthy donors. Turning to the study itself: Within an early data release were tens of millions of unique TCRs drawn from HLA-typed donors. Study-level findings and limits: Analysis was carried out at a later point, and it linked a missense DCLRE1C variant to TCR beta V- and J-gene trimming.

Trimming at V came to 4 bases and at J to 1 base, leaving 4 bases not matched to a gene. The germline CDR1 and CDR2 sequences are SNHLY and FYNNEI. This CDR3 region has 15 residues. Primers for the PCR totalled 60 Vbeta and 13 Jbeta. Libraries were prepared by immunoSEQ multiplex PCR; TCRdb keeps only in-frame clonotypes and omits some of them. The table has around 70,000 clones, 62% seen once. This clonotype was sampled from a man aged 25 to 40 in good health and CMV-seronegative. The V call is TRBV2, the J call TRBJ2-3; 8 positions match TRBD2. The sample was PBMCs. In DNA form, the CDR3 reads TGTGCCAGCAGTGTGCTGCGGGGGGGCACAGATACGCAGTATTTT. Translated, it gives CASSVLRGGTDTQYF.